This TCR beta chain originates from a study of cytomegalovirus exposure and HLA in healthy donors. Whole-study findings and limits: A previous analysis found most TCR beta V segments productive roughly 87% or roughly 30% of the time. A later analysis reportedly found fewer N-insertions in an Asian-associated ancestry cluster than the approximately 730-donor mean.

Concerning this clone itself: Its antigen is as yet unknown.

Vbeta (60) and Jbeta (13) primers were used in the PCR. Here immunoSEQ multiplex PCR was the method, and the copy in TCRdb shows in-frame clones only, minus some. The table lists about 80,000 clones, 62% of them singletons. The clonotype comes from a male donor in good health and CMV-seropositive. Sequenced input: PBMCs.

CDR3 sequence reads: CASSLSMGGSYEQYF. In nucleotides, the CDR3 is TGTGCCAGCAGTTTATCGATGGGGGGGTCCTACGAGCAGTACTTC. This chain uses TRBV27 with TRBJ2-7; 7 bases line up with TRBD2. Germline CDR1 reads MNHEY; CDR2 reads SMNVEV (reference sequence). V gave up 0 bases and J gave up 1 base; unmatched junction bases: 3. The CDR3 has 15 residues.